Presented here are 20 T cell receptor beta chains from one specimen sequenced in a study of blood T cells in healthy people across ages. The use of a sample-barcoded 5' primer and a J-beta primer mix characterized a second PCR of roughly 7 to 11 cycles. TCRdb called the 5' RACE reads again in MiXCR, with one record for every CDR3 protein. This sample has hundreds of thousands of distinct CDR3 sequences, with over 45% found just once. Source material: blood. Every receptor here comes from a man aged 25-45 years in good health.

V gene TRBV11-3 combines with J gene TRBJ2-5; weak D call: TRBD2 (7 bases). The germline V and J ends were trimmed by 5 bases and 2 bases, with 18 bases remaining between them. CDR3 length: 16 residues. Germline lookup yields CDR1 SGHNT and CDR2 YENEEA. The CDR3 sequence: CASSPLGEGGQETQYF. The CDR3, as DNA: TGTGCCAGCAGCCCGTTGGGGGAGGGGGGACAAGAGACCCAGTACTTC.

The CDR3 reads CASSHGTAREETQYF. CDR3 nucleotide sequence: TGTGCCAGCAGCCATGGGACAGCGCGGGAAGAGACCCAGTACTTC. The J gene is TRBJ2-5, the V gene TRBV5-4, with 7 bases that match TRBD1. Germline V gene sequence: CDR1 SGHNT, CDR2 YYREEE (reference sequence). V was clipped by 4 bases and J by 3 bases; unmatched bases: 9. The CDR3 has 15 residues.

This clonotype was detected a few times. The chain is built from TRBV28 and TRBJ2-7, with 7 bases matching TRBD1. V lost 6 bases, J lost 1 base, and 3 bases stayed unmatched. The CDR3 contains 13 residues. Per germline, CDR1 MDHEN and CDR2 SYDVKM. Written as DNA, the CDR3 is TGTGCCAGCAGGCTGACAGGGTCCTACGAGCAGTACTTC. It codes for CASRLTGSYEQYF.

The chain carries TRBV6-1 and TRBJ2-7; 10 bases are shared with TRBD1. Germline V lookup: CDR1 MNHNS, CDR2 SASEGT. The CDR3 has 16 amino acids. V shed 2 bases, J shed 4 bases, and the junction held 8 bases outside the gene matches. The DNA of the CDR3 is TGTGCCAGCAGTGAATGGGGGACAGGGGTAGGATACGAGCAGTACTTC. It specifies CASSEWGTGVGYEQYF.

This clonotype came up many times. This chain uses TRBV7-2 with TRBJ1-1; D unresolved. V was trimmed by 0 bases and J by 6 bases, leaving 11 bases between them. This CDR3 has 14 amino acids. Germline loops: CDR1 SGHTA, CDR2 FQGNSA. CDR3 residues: CASSLAREWAEAFF. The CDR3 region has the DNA TGTGCCAGCAGCTTAGCGAGGGAGTGGGCTGAAGCTTTCTTT.

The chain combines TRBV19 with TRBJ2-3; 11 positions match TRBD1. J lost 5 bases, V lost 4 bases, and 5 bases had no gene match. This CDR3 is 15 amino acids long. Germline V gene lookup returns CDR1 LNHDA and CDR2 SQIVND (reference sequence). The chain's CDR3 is CASSKTGTGGDTQYF. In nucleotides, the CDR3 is TGTGCCAGTAGTAAAACCGGGACAGGGGGAGATACGCAGTATTTT.

The CDR3 sequence: CAISELNGDQPQHF. CDR3 in DNA: TGTGCCATCAGTGAGCTGAACGGGGATCAGCCCCAGCATTTT. V and J are TRBV10-3 and TRBJ1-5; D remains unclear. The V gene lost 2 bases and the J gene lost 5 bases, with 10 bases spanning the gap. Germline values: CDR1 ENHRY, CDR2 SYGVKD. The CDR3 length is 14 residues.

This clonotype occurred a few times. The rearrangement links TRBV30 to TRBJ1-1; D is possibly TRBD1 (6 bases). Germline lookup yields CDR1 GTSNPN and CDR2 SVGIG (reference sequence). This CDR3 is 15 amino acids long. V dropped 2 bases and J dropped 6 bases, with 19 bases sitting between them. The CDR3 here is CAWSRSPGGAAEAFF. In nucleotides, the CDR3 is TGTGCCTGGAGTCGCTCACCCGGGGGCGCCGCTGAAGCTTTCTTT.

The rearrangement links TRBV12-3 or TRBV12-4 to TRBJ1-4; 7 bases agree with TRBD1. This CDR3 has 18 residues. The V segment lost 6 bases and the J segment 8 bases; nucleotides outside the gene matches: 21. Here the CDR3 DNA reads TGTGCCAGCAGCCCCCCAGGGACAGTCTCTGCGGGGGGGGAAAAACTGTTTTTT. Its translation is CASSPPGTVSAGGEKLFF.

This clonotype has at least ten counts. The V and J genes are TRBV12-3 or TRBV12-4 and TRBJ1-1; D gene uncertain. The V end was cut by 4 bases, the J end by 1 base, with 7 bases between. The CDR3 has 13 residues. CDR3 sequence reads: CASSSAPNTEAFF. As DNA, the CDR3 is TGTGCCAGCAGTTCGGCTCCGAACACTGAAGCTTTCTTT.

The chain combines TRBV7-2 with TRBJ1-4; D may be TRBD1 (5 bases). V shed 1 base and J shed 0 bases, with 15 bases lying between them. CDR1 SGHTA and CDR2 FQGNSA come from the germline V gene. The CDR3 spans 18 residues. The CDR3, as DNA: TGTGCCAGCAGCTTAGATCTCGACGGGGGTGCAACTAATGAAAAACTGTTTTTT. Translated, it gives CASSLDLDGGATNEKLFF.

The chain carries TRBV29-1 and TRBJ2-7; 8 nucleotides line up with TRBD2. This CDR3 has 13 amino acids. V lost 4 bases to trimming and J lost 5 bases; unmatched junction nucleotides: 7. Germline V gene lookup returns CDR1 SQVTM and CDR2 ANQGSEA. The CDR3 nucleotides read TGCAGCGTTGGCGGGGGGCTTGTGGACGAGCAGTACTTC. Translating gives CSVGGGLVDEQYF.

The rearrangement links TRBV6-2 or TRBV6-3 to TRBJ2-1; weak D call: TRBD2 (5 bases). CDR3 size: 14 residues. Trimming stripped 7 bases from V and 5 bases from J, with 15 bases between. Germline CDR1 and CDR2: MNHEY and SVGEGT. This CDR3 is CASNSRTENNEQFF. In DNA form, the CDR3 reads TGTGCCAGCAACTCCAGGACTGAGAACAATGAGCAGTTCTTC.

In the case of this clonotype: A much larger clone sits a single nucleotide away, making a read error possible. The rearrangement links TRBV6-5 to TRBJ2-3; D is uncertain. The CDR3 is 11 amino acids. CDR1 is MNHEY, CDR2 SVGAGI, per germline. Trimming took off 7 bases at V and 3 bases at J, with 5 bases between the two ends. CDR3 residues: CASTETDTQYF. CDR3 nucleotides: TGTGCCAGCACTGAGACAGATACGCAGTATTTT.

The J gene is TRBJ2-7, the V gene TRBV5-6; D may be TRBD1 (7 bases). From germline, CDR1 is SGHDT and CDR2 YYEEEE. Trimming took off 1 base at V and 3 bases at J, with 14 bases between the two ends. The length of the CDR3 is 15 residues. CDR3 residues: CASSLRAGGLYEQYF. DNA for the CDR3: TGTGCCAGCAGCTTGCGGGCAGGGGGGCTCTACGAGCAGTACTTC. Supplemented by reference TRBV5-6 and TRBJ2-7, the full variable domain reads DAGVTQSPTHLIKTRGQQVTLRCSPKSGHDTVSWYQQALGQGPQFIFQYYEEEERQRGNFPDRFSGHQFPNYSSELNVNALLLGDSALYLCASSLRAGGLYEQYFGPGTRLTVT.

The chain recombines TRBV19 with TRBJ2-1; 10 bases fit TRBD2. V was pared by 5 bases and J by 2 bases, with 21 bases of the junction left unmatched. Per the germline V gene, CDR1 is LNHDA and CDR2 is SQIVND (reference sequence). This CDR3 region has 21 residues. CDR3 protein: CASSRTAATSGIRVPYNEQFF. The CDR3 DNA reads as TGTGCCAGTAGTCGTACTGCCGCCACTAGCGGGATAAGGGTTCCCTACAATGAGCAGTTCTTC.

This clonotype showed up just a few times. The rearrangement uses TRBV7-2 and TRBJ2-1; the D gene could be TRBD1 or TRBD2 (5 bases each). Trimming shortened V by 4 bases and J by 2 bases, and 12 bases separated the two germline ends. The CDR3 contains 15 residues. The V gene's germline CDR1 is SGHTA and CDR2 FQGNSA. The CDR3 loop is CASSSRVTTYNEQFF. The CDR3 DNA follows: TGTGCCAGCAGCTCCAGGGTGACTACCTACAATGAGCAGTTCTTC.

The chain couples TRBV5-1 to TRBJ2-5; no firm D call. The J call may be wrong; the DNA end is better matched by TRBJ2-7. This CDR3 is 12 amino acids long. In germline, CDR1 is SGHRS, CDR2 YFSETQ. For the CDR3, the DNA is TGCGCCAGCGGTTACGACAACTACGAGCAGTACTTC. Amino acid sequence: CASGYDNYEQYF.

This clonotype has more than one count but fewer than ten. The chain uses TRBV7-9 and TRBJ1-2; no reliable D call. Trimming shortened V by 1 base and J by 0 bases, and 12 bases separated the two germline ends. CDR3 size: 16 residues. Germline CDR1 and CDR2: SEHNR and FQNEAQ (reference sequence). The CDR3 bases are TGTGCCAGCAGCTTAGTTGATGCAGGACCTAACTATGGCTACACCTTC. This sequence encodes CASSLVDAGPNYGYTF.

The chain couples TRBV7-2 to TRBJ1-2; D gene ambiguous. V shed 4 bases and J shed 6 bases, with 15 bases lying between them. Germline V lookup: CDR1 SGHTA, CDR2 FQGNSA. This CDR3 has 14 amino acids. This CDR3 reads CASSSRGGRNGYTF. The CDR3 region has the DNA TGTGCCAGCAGCTCCCGGGGAGGGAGGAATGGCTACACCTTC.